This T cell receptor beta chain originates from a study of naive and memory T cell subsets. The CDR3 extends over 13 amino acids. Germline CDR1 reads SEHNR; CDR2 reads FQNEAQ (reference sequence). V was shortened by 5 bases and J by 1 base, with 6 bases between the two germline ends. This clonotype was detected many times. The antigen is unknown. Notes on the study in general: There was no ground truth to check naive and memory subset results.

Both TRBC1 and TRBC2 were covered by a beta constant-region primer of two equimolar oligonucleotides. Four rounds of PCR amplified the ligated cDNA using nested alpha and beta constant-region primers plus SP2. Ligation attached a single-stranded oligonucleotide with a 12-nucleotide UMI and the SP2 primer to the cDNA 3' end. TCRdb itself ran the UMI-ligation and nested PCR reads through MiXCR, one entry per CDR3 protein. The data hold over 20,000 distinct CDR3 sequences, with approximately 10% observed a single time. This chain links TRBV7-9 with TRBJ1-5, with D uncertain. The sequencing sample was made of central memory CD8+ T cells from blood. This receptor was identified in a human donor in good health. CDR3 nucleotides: TGTGCCAGCAGCCCAGACAGCAATCAGCCCCAGCATTTT. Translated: CASSPDSNQPQHF. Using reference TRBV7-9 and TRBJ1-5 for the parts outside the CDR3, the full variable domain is DTGVSQNPRHKITKRGQNVTFRCDPISEHNRLYWYRQTLGQGPEFLTYFQNEAQLEKSRLLSDRFSAERPKGSFSTLEIQRTEQGDSAMYLCASSPDSNQPQHFGDGTRLSIL.